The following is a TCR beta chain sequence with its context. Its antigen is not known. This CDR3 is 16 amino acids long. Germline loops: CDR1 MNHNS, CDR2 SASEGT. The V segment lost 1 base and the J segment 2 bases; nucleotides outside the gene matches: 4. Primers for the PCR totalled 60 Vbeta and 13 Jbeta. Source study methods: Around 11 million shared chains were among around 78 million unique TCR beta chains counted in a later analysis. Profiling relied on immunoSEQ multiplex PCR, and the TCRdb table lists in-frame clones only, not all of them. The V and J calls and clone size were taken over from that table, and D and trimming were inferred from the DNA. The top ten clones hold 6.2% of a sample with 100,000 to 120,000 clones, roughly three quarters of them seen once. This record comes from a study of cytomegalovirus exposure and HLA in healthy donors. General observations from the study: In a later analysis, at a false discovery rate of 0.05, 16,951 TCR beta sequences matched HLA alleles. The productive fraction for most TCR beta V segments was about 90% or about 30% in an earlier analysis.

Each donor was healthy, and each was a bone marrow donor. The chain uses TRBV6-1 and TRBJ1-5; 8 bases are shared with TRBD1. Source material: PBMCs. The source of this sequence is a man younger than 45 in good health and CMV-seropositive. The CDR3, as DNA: TGTGCCAGCAGTGAAGGACAGGGGATCGGCAATCAGCCCCAGCATTTT. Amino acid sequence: CASSEGQGIGNQPQHF.